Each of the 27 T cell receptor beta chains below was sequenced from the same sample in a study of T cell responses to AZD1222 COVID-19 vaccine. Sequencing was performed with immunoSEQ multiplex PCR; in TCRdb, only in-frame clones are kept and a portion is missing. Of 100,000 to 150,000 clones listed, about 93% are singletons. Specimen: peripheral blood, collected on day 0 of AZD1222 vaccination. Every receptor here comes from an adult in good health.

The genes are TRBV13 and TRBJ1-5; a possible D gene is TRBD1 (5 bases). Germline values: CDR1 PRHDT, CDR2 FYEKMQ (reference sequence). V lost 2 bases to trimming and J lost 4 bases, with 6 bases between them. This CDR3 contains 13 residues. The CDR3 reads CASSLWGNQPQHF. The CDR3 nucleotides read TGTGCCAGCAGCTTATGGGGGAATCAGCCCCAGCATTTT.

The CDR3 region is CASIPQGGTEAFF. The CDR3 DNA reads as TGCGCCAGCATCCCTCAGGGAGGAACTGAAGCTTTCTTT. The genes are TRBV10-1 and TRBJ1-1; D is possibly TRBD1 (5 bases). The germline V gene has CDR1 WNHNN and CDR2 SYGVQD (reference sequence). V was trimmed by 7 bases and J by 5 bases, leaving 14 bases between them. The CDR3 spans 13 residues.

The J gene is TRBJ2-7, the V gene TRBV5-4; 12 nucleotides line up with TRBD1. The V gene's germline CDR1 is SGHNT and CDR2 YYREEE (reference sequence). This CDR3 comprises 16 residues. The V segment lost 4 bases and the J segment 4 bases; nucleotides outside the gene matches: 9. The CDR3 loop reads CASSVPGTGGKYEQYF. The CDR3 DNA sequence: TGTGCCAGCAGCGTTCCGGGGACAGGGGGCAAATACGAGCAGTACTTC.

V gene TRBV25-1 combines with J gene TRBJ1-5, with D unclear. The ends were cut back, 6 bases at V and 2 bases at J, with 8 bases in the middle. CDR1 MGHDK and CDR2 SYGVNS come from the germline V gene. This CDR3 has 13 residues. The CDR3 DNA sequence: TGTGCCAGCAGGGGATACGGCAATCAGCCCCAGCATTTT. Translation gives CASRGYGNQPQHF.

The CDR3 DNA follows: TGTGCCAGCAGTTACTCCGCAGGCTACTACGAGCAGTACTTC. This encodes CASSYSAGYYEQYF. The J gene is TRBJ2-7, the V gene TRBV6-5; D not certain. This CDR3 comprises 14 residues. V shed 0 bases and J shed 3 bases, with 9 bases lying between them. Germline values: CDR1 MNHEY, CDR2 SVGAGI.

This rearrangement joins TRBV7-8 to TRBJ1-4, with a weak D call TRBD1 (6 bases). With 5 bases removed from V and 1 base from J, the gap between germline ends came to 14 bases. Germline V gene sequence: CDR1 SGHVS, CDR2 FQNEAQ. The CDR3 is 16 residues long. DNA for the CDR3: TGTGCCAGCAGCCCCGCAGGGGTTGTAACTAATGAAAAACTGTTTTTT. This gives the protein CASSPAGVVTNEKLFF.

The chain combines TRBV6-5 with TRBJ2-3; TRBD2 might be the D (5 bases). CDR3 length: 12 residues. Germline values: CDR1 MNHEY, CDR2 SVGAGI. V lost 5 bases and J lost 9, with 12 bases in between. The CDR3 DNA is TGTGCCAGCAGTCAATACCCGGGAACGCAGTATTTT. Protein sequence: CASSQYPGTQYF.

CDR3 amino acids: CASSDGIQGAVGTEAFF. CDR3 DNA sequence: TGCGCCAGCAGTGATGGGATACAGGGGGCGGTAGGCACTGAAGCTTTCTTT. V gene TRBV10-2 combines with J gene TRBJ1-1, with TRBD1 matching over 9 bases. V dropped 3 bases and J dropped 4; count of bases not matched to a gene: 12. Germline V lookup: CDR1 WSHSY, CDR2 SAAADI. The CDR3 sequence is 17 residues long.

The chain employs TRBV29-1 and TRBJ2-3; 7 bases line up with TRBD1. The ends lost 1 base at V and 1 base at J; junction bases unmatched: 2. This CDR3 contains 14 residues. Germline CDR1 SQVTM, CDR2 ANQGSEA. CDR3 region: CSVEGTGGTDTQYF. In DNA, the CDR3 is TGCAGCGTTGAAGGGACAGGCGGCACAGATACGCAGTATTTT.

CDR3 region: CASSLGTGDVYEQYF. CDR3 DNA sequence: TGCGCCAGCAGCTTGGGGACAGGGGATGTATACGAGCAGTACTTC. The chain joins TRBV5-1 to TRBJ2-7; TRBD1 matches 9 bases. The CDR3 covers 15 residues. Losses at the gene ends were 0 bases for V and 4 bases for J; bases not matched to a gene: 5. Germline-derived CDR1 and CDR2 are SGHRS and YFSETQ.

As DNA, the CDR3 is TGCGCCAGCAGCCGAATCGGTGGGGCGGTACTCACAGATACGCAGTATTTT. It codes for CASSRIGGAVLTDTQYF. The gene calls are TRBV5-1 and TRBJ2-3; the D gene is possibly TRBD1 (5 bases). This CDR3 spans 17 amino acids. Germline V gene lookup returns CDR1 SGHRS and CDR2 YFSETQ. V was pared by 4 bases and J by 2 bases, with 20 bases between.

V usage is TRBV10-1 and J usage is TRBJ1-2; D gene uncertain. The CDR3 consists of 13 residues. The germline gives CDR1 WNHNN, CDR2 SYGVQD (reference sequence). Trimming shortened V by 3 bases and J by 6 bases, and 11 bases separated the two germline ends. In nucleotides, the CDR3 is TGCGCCAGCAGTGAAAGAATCGGTCATGGCTACACCTTC. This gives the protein CASSERIGHGYTF.

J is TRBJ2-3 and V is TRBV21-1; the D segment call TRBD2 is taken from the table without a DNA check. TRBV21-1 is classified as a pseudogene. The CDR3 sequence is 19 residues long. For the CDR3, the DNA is TGTGCCAGCAGCAAAGCAAGAGGATCTGGCGGCTATAGCACAGATACGCAGTATTTT. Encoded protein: CASSKARGSGGYSTDTQYF.

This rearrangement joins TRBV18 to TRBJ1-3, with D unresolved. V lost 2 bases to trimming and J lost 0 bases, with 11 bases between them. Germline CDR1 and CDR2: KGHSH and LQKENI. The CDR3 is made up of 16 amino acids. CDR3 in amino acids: CASSPTGKSSGNTIYF. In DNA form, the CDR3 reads TGTGCCAGCTCACCAACCGGAAAGAGCTCTGGAAACACCATATATTTT.

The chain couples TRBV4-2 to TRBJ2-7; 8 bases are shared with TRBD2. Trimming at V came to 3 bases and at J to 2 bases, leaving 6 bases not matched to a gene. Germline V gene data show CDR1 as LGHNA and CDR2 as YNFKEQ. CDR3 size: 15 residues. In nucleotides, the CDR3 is TGTGCCAGCAGCCATCCCACGGGACTAGCCTACGAGCAGTACTTC. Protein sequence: CASSHPTGLAYEQYF.

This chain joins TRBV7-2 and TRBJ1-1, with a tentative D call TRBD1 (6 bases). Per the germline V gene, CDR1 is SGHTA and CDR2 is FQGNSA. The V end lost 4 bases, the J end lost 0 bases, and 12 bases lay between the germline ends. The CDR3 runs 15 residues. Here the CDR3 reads CASSSGGSLNTEAFF. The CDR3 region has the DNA TGTGCCAGCAGCTCGGGGGGCTCCCTGAACACTGAAGCTTTCTTT.

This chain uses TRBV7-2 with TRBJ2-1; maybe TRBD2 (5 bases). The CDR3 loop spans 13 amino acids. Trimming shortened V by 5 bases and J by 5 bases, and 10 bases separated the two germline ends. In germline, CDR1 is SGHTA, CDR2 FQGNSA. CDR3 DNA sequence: TGTGCCAGCAGCCTCGGACTCCACAATGAGCAGTTCTTC. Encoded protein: CASSLGLHNEQFF.

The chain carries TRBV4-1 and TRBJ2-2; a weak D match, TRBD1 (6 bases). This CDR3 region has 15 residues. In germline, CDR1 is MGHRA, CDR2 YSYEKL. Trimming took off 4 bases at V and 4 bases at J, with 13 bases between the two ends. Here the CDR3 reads CASSRIEDSTGELFF. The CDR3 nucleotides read TGCGCCAGCAGCCGCATAGAGGACAGCACCGGGGAGCTGTTTTTT.

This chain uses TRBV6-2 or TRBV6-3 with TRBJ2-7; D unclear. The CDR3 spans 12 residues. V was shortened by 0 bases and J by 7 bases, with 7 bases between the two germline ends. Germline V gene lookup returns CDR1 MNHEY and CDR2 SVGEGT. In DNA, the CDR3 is TGTGCCAGCAGTTACTCCAATGGGGAGCAGTACTTC. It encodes CASSYSNGEQYF.

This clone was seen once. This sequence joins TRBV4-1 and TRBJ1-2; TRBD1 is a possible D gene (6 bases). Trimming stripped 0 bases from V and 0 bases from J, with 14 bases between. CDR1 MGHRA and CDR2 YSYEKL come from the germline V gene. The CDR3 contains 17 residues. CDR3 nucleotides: TGCGCCAGCAGCCAAGAACCGACAGGCGGAACTAACTATGGCTACACCTTC. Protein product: CASSQEPTGGTNYGYTF.

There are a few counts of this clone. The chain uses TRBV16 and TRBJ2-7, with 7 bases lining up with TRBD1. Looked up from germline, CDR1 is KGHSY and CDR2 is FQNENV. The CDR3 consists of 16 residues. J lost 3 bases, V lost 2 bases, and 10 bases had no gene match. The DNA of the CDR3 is TGTGCCAGCAGCCAACTCGGGACAGCACTAAACTACGAGCAGTACTTC. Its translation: CASSQLGTALNYEQYF.

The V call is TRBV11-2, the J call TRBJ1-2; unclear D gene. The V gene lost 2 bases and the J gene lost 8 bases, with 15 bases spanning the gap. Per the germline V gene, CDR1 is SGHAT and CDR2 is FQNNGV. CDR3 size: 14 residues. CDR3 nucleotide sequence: TGTGCCAGCAGCTTAACTCTGGTCAGTAACGGCTACACCTTC. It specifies CASSLTLVSNGYTF.

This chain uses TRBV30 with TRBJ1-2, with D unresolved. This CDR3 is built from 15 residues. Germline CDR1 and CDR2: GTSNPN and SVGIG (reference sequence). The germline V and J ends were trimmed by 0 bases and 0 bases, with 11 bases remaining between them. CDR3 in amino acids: CAWSVRRSTNYGYTF. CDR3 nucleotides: TGTGCCTGGAGTGTACGGCGATCGACTAACTATGGCTACACCTTC.

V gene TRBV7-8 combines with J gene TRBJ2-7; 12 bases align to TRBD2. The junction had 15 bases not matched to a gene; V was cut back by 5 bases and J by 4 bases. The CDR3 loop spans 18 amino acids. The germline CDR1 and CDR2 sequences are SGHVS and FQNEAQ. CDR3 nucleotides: TGTGCCAGCAGCCGGGACCCGACTAGCGGGGGTGGAAATTACGAGCAGTACTTC. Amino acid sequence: CASSRDPTSGGGNYEQYF.

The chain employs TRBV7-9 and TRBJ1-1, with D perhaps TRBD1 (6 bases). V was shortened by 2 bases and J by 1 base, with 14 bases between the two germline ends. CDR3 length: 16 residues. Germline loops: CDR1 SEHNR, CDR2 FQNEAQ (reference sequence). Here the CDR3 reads CASSLMFPTGNTEAFF. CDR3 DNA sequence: TGTGCCAGCAGCTTAATGTTCCCGACAGGGAACACTGAAGCTTTCTTT.

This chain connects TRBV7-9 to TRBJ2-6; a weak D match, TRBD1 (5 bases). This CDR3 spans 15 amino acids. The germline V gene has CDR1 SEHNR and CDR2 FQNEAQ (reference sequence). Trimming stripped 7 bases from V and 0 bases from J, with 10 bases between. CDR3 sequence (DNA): TGTGCCAGCACAGGGTCGCTCTCTGGGGCCAACGTCCTGACTTTC. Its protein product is CASTGSLSGANVLTF.

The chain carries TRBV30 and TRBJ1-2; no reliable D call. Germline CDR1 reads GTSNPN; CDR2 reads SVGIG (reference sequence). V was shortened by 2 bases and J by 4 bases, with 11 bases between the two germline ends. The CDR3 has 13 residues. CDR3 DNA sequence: TGTGCCTGGAGTAGTGGAGTTATCTATGGCTACACCTTC. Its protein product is CAWSSGVIYGYTF. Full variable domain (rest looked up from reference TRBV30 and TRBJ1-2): SQTIHQWPATLVQPVGSPLSLECTVEGTSNPNLYWYRQAAGRGLQLLFYSVGIGQISSEVPQNLSASRPQDRQFILSSKKLLLSDSGFYLCAWSSGVIYGYTFGSGTRLTVV.